What follows are 29 T cell receptor beta chains derived from one specimen sequenced in a study of T cells in Graves' hyperthyroidism and ophthalmopathy. RNA transcripts provided the source from which TCR beta CDR3 regions were amplified. Carried out on the TCR CDR3, a first-round RT-PCR used the HTBI primer set. TCRdb redid the calling of the multiplex PCR reads with MiXCR, one entry per CDR3 protein. The table shows 250,000 to 300,000 distinct CDR3 sequences, with 13% occurring only once. The sample was blood. The receptors come from a woman aged 25 to 45 with Graves' hyperthyroidism that later progressed to Graves' ophthalmopathy.

This clonotype was seen ten or more times. CDR3: CASSVKGPTEAFF. In DNA form, the CDR3 reads TGTGCCAGCAGTGTAAAGGGACCCACTGAAGCTTTCTTT. This chain uses TRBV2 with TRBJ1-1, with D possibly being TRBD1 (5 bases). The V gene's germline CDR1 is SNHLY and CDR2 FYNNEI. CDR3 length equals 13 residues. V lost 4 bases and J 4 bases, leaving 10 bases between the germline ends.

The CDR3 is CASSYSIAGQANTGELFF. In nucleotides, the CDR3 is TGTGCCAGCAGTTACTCGATTGCGGGACAGGCGAACACCGGGGAGCTGTTTTTT. The chain has TRBV6-2 or TRBV6-3 and TRBJ2-2, with 8 bases matching TRBD1. Trimming took 0 bases from V and 0 from J; bases not matched to a gene: 6. Germline CDR1 MNHEY, CDR2 SVGEGT. The length of the CDR3 is 18 residues.

This clonotype showed up many times. The chain recombines TRBV2 with TRBJ2-2; a weak D match, TRBD2 (6 bases). This CDR3 has 16 residues. CDR1 is SNHLY and CDR2 is FYNNEI in the germline V gene. V lost 4 bases and J 1 base, leaving 13 bases between the germline ends. The chain's CDR3 is CASSGGAGLNTGELFF. Written as DNA, the CDR3 is TGTGCCAGCAGTGGCGGGGCGGGCTTGAACACCGGGGAGCTGTTTTTT. Drawing the rest from reference TRBV2 and TRBJ2-2, the complete variable domain is EPEVTQTPSHQVTQMGQEVILRCVPISNHLYFYWYRQILGQKVEFLVSFYNNEISEKSEIFDDQFSVERPDGSNFTLKIRSTKLEDSAMYFCASSGGAGLNTGELFFGEGSRLTVL.

This clonotype came up many times. DNA for the CDR3: TGTGCCAGCAGCTACGCGGGGGGTGGCTACACCTTC. Translating it yields CASSYAGGGYTF. This rearrangement joins TRBV7-2 to TRBJ1-2, with D perhaps TRBD1 (5 bases). In germline, CDR1 is SGHTA, CDR2 FQGNSA. There are 12 residues in the CDR3. The ends were cut back, 4 bases at V and 7 bases at J, with 10 bases in the middle.

In this sample, this clonotype turned up once. This clone may be a read error of a much larger clone one base away. The rearrangement joins TRBV29-1 to TRBJ2-3; D possibly uses TRBD1 or TRBD2 (6 bases each). The CDR3 has 15 residues. Germline V gene data show CDR1 as SQVTM and CDR2 as ANQGSEA. The CDR3 DNA is TGCAGTTCTTCTCGGGGGCTCCGGGACACAGATACGCAGTATTTT. Encoded protein: CSSSRGLRDTDTQYF.

The chain recombines TRBV4-1 with TRBJ2-1, with 10 bases matching TRBD2. The CDR3 runs to 16 residues. The junction had 9 bases not matched to a gene; V was cut back by 3 bases and J by 7 bases. Germline V gene lookup returns CDR1 MGHRA and CDR2 YSYEKL. CDR3 nucleotide sequence: TGCGCCAGCAGCCAGGGGTCTAGCGGGAGATGGAATGAGCAGTTCTTC. It translates to CASSQGSSGRWNEQFF.

There are many counts of this clonotype. J is TRBJ2-7 and V is TRBV3-1, with 9 bases aligning to TRBD1. The germline gives CDR1 LGHDT, CDR2 YNNKEL (reference sequence). This CDR3 region has 17 residues. Losses at the gene ends were 4 bases for V and 0 bases for J; bases not matched to a gene: 10. CDR3 in amino acids: CASSPSTGGRPSYEQYF. Here the CDR3 DNA reads TGTGCCAGCAGCCCGTCGACAGGGGGTAGGCCCTCCTACGAGCAGTACTTC.

This clonotype was observed at least ten times. The chain recombines TRBV2 with TRBJ2-3; D possibly corresponds to TRBD1 (5 bases). The V gene's germline CDR1 is SNHLY and CDR2 FYNNEI. The length of the CDR3 is 11 residues. The V gene lost 11 bases and the J gene lost 4 bases, with 10 bases spanning the gap. The CDR3 here is CAGAVADTQYF. In DNA form, the CDR3 reads TGTGCCGGGGCGGTGGCAGATACGCAGTATTTT.

This clonotype was observed at least ten times. The J gene is TRBJ2-5, the V gene TRBV12-3 or TRBV12-4; D possibly uses TRBD1 or TRBD2 (5 bases each). Trimming took 2 bases from V and 0 from J, leaving 7 bases between them. The CDR3 runs to 14 residues. The CDR3 DNA is TGTGCCAGCAGTTTACCGGGGCACCAAGAGACCCAGTACTTC. It translates to CASSLPGHQETQYF.

This clonotype occurred a few times. The chain employs TRBV4-1 and TRBJ2-2; the match to TRBD1 covers 9 bases. This CDR3 comprises 17 residues. CDR1 is MGHRA and CDR2 is YSYEKL in the germline V gene. V gave up 3 bases and J gave up 4 bases; unmatched junction bases: 9. The CDR3, as DNA: TGCGCCAGCAGCCAGTTGCCCTGGACAGGGGTCACCGGGGAGCTGTTTTTT. Its protein product is CASSQLPWTGVTGELFF.

At least ten counts were recorded for this clonotype. The rearrangement joins TRBV6-2 or TRBV6-3 to TRBJ2-7, with 7 positions matching TRBD2. The length of the CDR3 is 15 residues. CDR1 and CDR2 (germline): MNHEY, SVGEGT. Trimming removed 2 bases from V and 0 bases from J; junction bases left unmatched: 4. CDR3 nucleotide sequence: TGTGCCAGCAGTTACCAGCGGGATCTCTCCTACGAGCAGTACTTC. Translation gives CASSYQRDLSYEQYF.

The sample holds a few counts of this clonotype. The V call is TRBV5-1, the J call TRBJ2-5; D remains ambiguous. Germline lookup yields CDR1 SGHRS and CDR2 YFSETQ. This CDR3 is built from 15 residues. Trimming cost V 2 bases and J 2 bases, with 13 bases left between them. The CDR3 DNA reads as TGCGCCAGCAGCTTTGGGGATGGGATACAAGAGACCCAGTACTTC. It specifies CASSFGDGIQETQYF. Full variable domain (outside the CDR3, taken from reference TRBV5-1 and TRBJ2-5): KAGVTQTPRYLIKTRGQQVTLSCSPISGHRSVSWYQQTPGQGLQFLFEYFSETQRNKGNFPGRFSGRQFSNSRSEMNVSTLELGDSALYLCASSFGDGIQETQYFGPGTRLLVL.

V is TRBV20-1 and J is TRBJ1-2; TRBD1 might be the D (6 bases). V lost 6 bases, J lost 4 bases, and 12 bases lay in between. CDR3 size: 12 residues. The germline V gene has CDR1 DFQATT and CDR2 SNEGSKA (reference sequence). This chain's CDR3 is CSAEQGGYGYTF. The CDR3 nucleotides read TGCAGTGCCGAACAGGGCGGCTATGGCTACACCTTC.

Many counts were recorded for this clonotype. The chain couples TRBV28 to TRBJ1-4, with 7 bases lining up with TRBD1. Losses at the gene ends were 4 bases for V and 9 bases for J; bases not matched to a gene: 11. Per the germline V gene, CDR1 is MDHEN and CDR2 is SYDVKM. The CDR3 has 15 amino acids. The CDR3 region has the DNA TGTGCCAGCAGTTCAACAGGGGCGGGGGCTAAAAAACTGTTTTTT. Residues: CASSSTGAGAKKLFF.

This clonotype has more than one count but fewer than ten. The chain recombines TRBV20-1 with TRBJ2-2, with TRBD2 as a possible D gene (6 bases). CDR1 DFQATT and CDR2 SNEGSKA come from the germline V gene (reference sequence). The CDR3 runs 14 residues. The V gene lost 0 bases and the J gene lost 8 bases, with 13 bases spanning the gap. The CDR3 is CSARDLGTPGELFF. CDR3 sequence (DNA): TGCAGTGCTAGAGATCTGGGGACTCCTGGGGAGCTGTTTTTT.

This clonotype has a count of ten or more. The chain employs TRBV9 and TRBJ1-1; possibly TRBD1 for D (5 bases). The CDR3 runs to 15 residues. CDR1 and CDR2 (germline): SGDLS, YYNGEE. V gave up 3 bases and J gave up 5 bases, with 17 bases separating them. CDR3 sequence reads: CASSEQPQGVTEAFF. In nucleotides, the CDR3 is TGTGCCAGCAGCGAACAGCCTCAAGGGGTAACTGAAGCTTTCTTT.

This clonotype appeared many times. This chain connects TRBV20-1 to TRBJ2-1; 13 bases are a match to TRBD2. Trimming at V came to 5 bases and at J to 5 bases, leaving 9 bases not matched to a gene. The CDR3 consists of 16 residues. Germline CDR1 and CDR2: DFQATT and SNEGSKA (reference sequence). The CDR3 loop is CSAESGLAGSNNEQFF. As DNA, the CDR3 is TGCAGTGCTGAATCGGGACTAGCGGGGAGCAACAATGAGCAGTTCTTC.

In its sample, this clonotype was seen many times. The chain uses TRBV20-1 and TRBJ2-7; tentatively, D is TRBD1 or TRBD2 (7 bases each). The CDR3 length is 13 residues. Between the trimmed V and J ends, which lost 8 bases and 5 bases, there was a span of 19 bases. Germline CDR1 and CDR2: DFQATT and SNEGSKA (reference sequence). The CDR3 loop reads CSQGGGSLNEQYF. Here the CDR3 DNA reads TGCAGTCAAGGGGGCGGGAGTCTGAACGAGCAGTACTTC.

This clonotype was detected ten times or more. V gene TRBV6-2 or TRBV6-3 combines with J gene TRBJ1-5; 7 nucleotides line up with TRBD1. V trimming: 6 bases; J trimming: 8 bases; junction bases outside the gene matches: 7. The CDR3 loop spans 13 amino acids. The germline CDR1 and CDR2 sequences are MNHEY and SVGEGT. CDR3 coding DNA: TGTGCCAGCAGCCGAGCAGGGGGAAAGCCCCAGCATTTT. Its translation is CASSRAGGKPQHF.

This clonotype was counted ten times or more. The V and J genes are TRBV29-1 and TRBJ2-7; TRBD1 aligns across 9 bases. This CDR3 spans 11 amino acids. V gave up 7 bases and J gave up 4 bases; unmatched junction bases: 2. The germline gives CDR1 SQVTM, CDR2 ANQGSEA. DNA of the CDR3: TGCAGCGGTGGACAGGGGTACGAGCAGTACTTC. Protein sequence: CSGGQGYEQYF.

This clonotype was counted ten times or more. The chain recombines TRBV7-6 with TRBJ2-1; either TRBD1 or TRBD2 may supply D (5 bases each). There are 15 residues in the CDR3. The germline gives CDR1 SGHVS, CDR2 FNYEAQ. Trimming pared 5 bases from V and 6 bases from J, leaving 17 bases between. CDR3 in DNA: TGTGCCAGCAGCCAGGGACCCGCCAATTTCAATGAGCAGTTCTTC. Its protein is CASSQGPANFNEQFF.

This clonotype has at least ten counts. CDR3 DNA: TGTGCCAGCGGACTAGCGGGAGCTAATGAGCAGTTCTTC. Translation gives CASGLAGANEQFF. The chain has TRBV11-3 and TRBJ2-1; 13 bases are shared with TRBD2. The V segment lost 8 bases and the J segment 7 bases; nucleotides outside the gene matches: 2. Looked up from germline, CDR1 is SGHNT and CDR2 is YENEEA. CDR3 length: 13 residues.

This clonotype was detected many times. This sequence joins TRBV6-1 and TRBJ2-7, with 12 bases fitting TRBD2. Germline CDR1 reads MNHNS; CDR2 reads SASEGT. The CDR3 consists of 18 residues. J was trimmed by 2 bases and V by 7 bases; bases with no gene match: 15. CDR3 residues: CASTARGTSGFPAYEQYF. The CDR3 bases are TGTGCCAGCACAGCTCGGGGGACTAGCGGGTTTCCTGCCTACGAGCAGTACTTC.

This clonotype was seen repeatedly, ten times or more. The chain employs TRBV20-1 and TRBJ2-7; a possible D gene is TRBD1 (7 bases). Germline V gene sequence: CDR1 DFQATT, CDR2 SNEGSKA (reference sequence). This CDR3 contains 13 residues. The CDR3 DNA is TGCAGCCCTAGGGGGGACAGTTCCTACGAGCAGTACTTC. This codes for CSPRGDSSYEQYF.

This chain links TRBV5-6 with TRBJ2-5; D is perhaps TRBD1 (6 bases). The CDR3 totals 13 residues. Trimming stripped 3 bases from V and 5 bases from J, with 11 bases between. Germline V gives CDR1 SGHDT, CDR2 YYEEEE. CDR3 in DNA: TGTGCCAGCAGCTGGGACATACGGGAGACCCAGTACTTC. It translates to CASSWDIRETQYF.

The table lists this clonotype with a few counts. The CDR3 loop reads CASSKESSGRTDTQYF. The CDR3 DNA follows: TGCGCCAGCAGCAAGGAGAGTAGCGGGAGGACAGATACGCAGTATTTT. The gene calls are TRBV5-1 and TRBJ2-3, with TRBD2 matching over 10 bases. The CDR3 sequence is 16 residues long. V shed 4 bases, J shed 3 bases, and the junction held 8 bases outside the gene matches. Germline V gene lookup returns CDR1 SGHRS and CDR2 YFSETQ.

This clonotype was recorded many times. This chain connects TRBV18 to TRBJ2-7; D is perhaps TRBD2 (7 bases). From germline, CDR1 is KGHSH and CDR2 LQKENI. The CDR3 runs to 15 residues. Trimming cost V 2 bases and J 5 bases, with 16 bases left between them. Written as DNA, the CDR3 is TGTGCCAGCTCACCAATCGAGGGGGGGCTTCACGAGCAGTACTTC. Translation gives CASSPIEGGLHEQYF. The whole variable domain, filled in from reference TRBV18 and TRBJ2-7, reads NAGVMQNPRHLVRRRGQEARLRCSPMKGHSHVYWYRQLPEEGLKFMVYLQKENIIDESGMPKERFSAEFPKEGPSILRIQQVVRGDSAAYFCASSPIEGGLHEQYFGPGTRLTVT.

This clonotype was observed many times. The CDR3 protein is CATPSRTKQFF. CDR3 bases: TGTGCCACCCCGTCCCGGACCAAGCAGTTCTTC. V and J are TRBV7-9 and TRBJ2-1; no reliable D call. V was clipped by 10 bases and J by 11 bases, with 15 bases between them. This CDR3 contains 11 residues. Germline V gives CDR1 SEHNR, CDR2 FQNEAQ (reference sequence).

This clonotype was found many times. V is TRBV9 and J is TRBJ2-5; a weak D match, TRBD2 (6 bases). The CDR3 is 15 amino acids. V was pared by 0 bases and J by 4 bases, with 13 bases between. Germline V gene data show CDR1 as SGDLS and CDR2 as YYNGEE. Here the CDR3 reads CASSVGAGRGETQYF. The CDR3 nucleotides are TGTGCCAGCAGCGTAGGCGCAGGGCGGGGAGAGACCCAGTACTTC.